The clone carrying this T cell receptor (beta chain) has a handful of counts. V shed 5 bases and J 3 bases; nucleotides not matched to a gene: 4. Germline CDR1 and CDR2: SGHVS and FQNEAQ. The CDR3 runs 15 residues. Original handling: Nucleated cell counts were estimated from reference gene primer amplification. Only in-frame clones appear in the TCRdb table, and some are missing; sequencing was by immunoSEQ multiplex PCR. V, J and clone size are taken as reported in that table, and D and trimming were inferred from the DNA itself. The data hold approximately 84,000 clones, with roughly 88% observed a single time. The data stem from a study of blood T cell repertoires in COVID-19. Background on the study: Italy, Spain and the United States were the sources of the convalescent and acute COVID-19 samples. Sample material is recorded as cDNA or gDNA derived from T cells, B-cell-depleted T cells, or PBMCs.

This receptor was taken from a human donor with active COVID-19. The donor label of this sample is uncertain. Sequenced input: peripheral blood. The genes are TRBV7-8 and TRBJ1-3, with 10 positions matching TRBD1. Here the CDR3 reads CASSETGGLGNTIYF. DNA of the CDR3: TGTGCCAGCAGCGAGACAGGGGGCCTTGGAAACACCATATATTTT.